The next 2 T cell receptor beta chains were all read from a single sample in a study of blood T cell repertoires in COVID-19. Sequencing was performed with immunoSEQ multiplex PCR; in TCRdb, only in-frame clones are kept and a portion is missing. The sample lists 200,000 to 250,000 clones, 90% occurring once. Sample: PBMCs or T cells enriched from blood (not recorded which). Receptors originate from a man younger than 40 who had been exposed to COVID-19.

The chain joins TRBV18 to TRBJ2-7; tentative D call: TRBD1 (6 bases). Germline values: CDR1 KGHSH, CDR2 LQKENI. V lost 5 bases and J 3 bases, leaving 11 bases between the germline ends. This CDR3 is 13 amino acids long. As DNA, the CDR3 is TGTGCCAGCTCATCAGGGACACACTACGAGCAGTACTTC. Protein: CASSSGTHYEQYF.

The chain links TRBV2 to TRBJ1-6; 7 nucleotides line up with TRBD1. This CDR3 spans 15 amino acids. CDR1 is SNHLY, CDR2 FYNNEI, per germline. With V trimmed by 5 bases and J by 7 bases, 8 bases remained unmatched. As DNA, the CDR3 is TGTGCCAGCAGTAAAGGGGGCTTTTGGAATTCACCCCTCCACTTT. Encoded protein: CASSKGGFWNSPLHF.